These T cell receptor beta chains were read from a single sample in a study of blood T cell repertoires in COVID-19. TCRdb keeps only in-frame clones here, not all; method: immunoSEQ multiplex PCR. The sample holds approximately 82,000 clones, roughly 91% seen once. Input material: peripheral blood. The receptors here all came from a man aged 70-80 years with active or convalescent COVID-19. Each CDR3 is given with its conserved first and last residue. Each record gives: clone size, V gene, J gene, D gene, CDR3 protein, CDR3 DNA. A D gene is named only where the DNA matches it firmly. A clone size is listed for some rows: how often the clone was seen (once, few, many), or a class if it is expanded.

few	TRBV29-1	TRBJ2-5	TRBD2	CSVAKREGRETQYF	TGCAGCGTTGCCAAGCGGGAGGGCCGAGAGACCCAGTACTTC
NA	TRBV18	TRBJ2-5	NA	CASSPTGGPETQYF	TGTGCCAGCTCACCGACAGGCGGGCCAGAGACCCAGTACTTC
NA	TRBV19	TRBJ1-4	NA	CASSILQGGEKLFF	TGTGCCAGTAGTATTCTCCAGGGCGGTGAAAAACTGTTTTTT
NA	TRBV2	TRBJ2-1	TRBD2	CASSRGTSGARSYNEQFF	TGTGCCAGCAGTCGAGGGACTAGCGGAGCCCGCTCCTACAATGAGCAGTTCTTC
NA	TRBV5-4	TRBJ2-2	TRBD2	CASSVGLEGTGELFF	TGTGCCAGCAGCGTAGGACTAGAGGGCACCGGGGAGCTGTTTTTT
once	TRBV6-5	TRBJ2-1	TRBD2	CASSYPGGLYNEQFF	TGTGCCAGCAGTTACCCGGGGGGGCTTTACAATGAGCAGTTCTTC
NA	TRBV27	TRBJ2-7	NA	CASSLLADSSYEQYF	TGTGCCAGCAGTTTATTGGCCGACAGTTCCTACGAGCAGTACTTC
NA	TRBV28	TRBJ1-5	NA	CASSLIGEGKQPQHF	TGTGCCAGCAGTTTGATAGGGGAAGGGAAACAGCCCCAGCATTTT
NA	TRBV7-2	TRBJ2-5	NA	CASSLQGSGTQYF	TGTGCCAGCAGCTTACAGGGTTCGGGGACCCAGTACTTC
NA	TRBV2	TRBJ1-5	TRBD1	CASRDRGEQPQHF	TGTGCCAGCCGGGACAGGGGGGAGCAGCCCCAGCATTTT
once	TRBV6-2/TRBV6-3	TRBJ1-1	NA	CASSYSIAANEAFF	TGTGCCAGCAGTTACTCGATAGCAGCCAATGAAGCTTTCTTT
NA	TRBV19	TRBJ2-5	TRBD1	CASSMGTGARQETQYF	TGTGCCAGTAGTATGGGGACAGGGGCCCGCCAAGAGACCCAGTACTTC
NA	TRBV3-1/TRBV3-2	TRBJ2-7	TRBD2	CASSPGLAVYEQYF	TGTGCCAGCAGCCCGGGACTAGCAGTCTACGAGCAGTACTTC